This T cell receptor (beta chain) was captured by sequencing in a study of beta chain features in type 1 diabetes. Purities over 95% were achieved in all sorted populations. As every portion of the isolated RNA was reverse transcribed, the sequencing read expressed TCRB transcripts. Using immunoSEQ multiplex PCR, the repertoire was profiled, and TCRdb retains in-frame clones only, with some absent. Altogether hundreds of thousands of clones are present, about an eighth being singletons, with the ten largest covering approximately 0.045%. This clone was observed a handful of times. This sequence originates from a woman younger than 30 in good health. Sequenced input: naive CD4+ T cells from blood.

This CDR3 reads CSGDRTDTEAFF. In nucleotides, the CDR3 is TGCAGCGGCGACAGGACTGATACCGAAGCTTTCTTT. The genes are TRBV29-1 and TRBJ1-1, with TRBD1 as a possible D gene (6 bases). The CDR3 runs to 12 residues. Germline assignment: CDR1 SQVTM and CDR2 ANQGSEA. V lost 7 bases, J lost 8 bases, and 17 bases lay in between.